These T cell receptor beta chains were read from a single sample in a study of cytomegalovirus exposure and HLA in healthy donors. Data came from immunoSEQ multiplex PCR; TCRdb stores just in-frame clones and leaves some out. This table holds 100,000 to 150,000 clones. Sequencing input: PBMCs. Receptor source: a woman aged 40 to 55 in good health and CMV-seronegative. Both conserved end residues are part of each CDR3. The D gene is left open where the match is weak.

D gene	V gene	J gene	CDR3 length	CDR3 DNA	CDR3 protein
NA	TRBV10-3	TRBJ1-6	13	TGTGCCATCAGTGAGGGGTATAGCTCACCCCTCCACTTT	CAISEGYSSPLHF
NA	TRBV15	TRBJ1-4	16	TGTGCCACCAGCAGTGAAGGGGTAATTGCTAATGAAAAACTGTTTTTT	CATSSEGVIANEKLFF
NA	TRBV6-6	TRBJ2-7	16	TGTGCCAGCAGTTACAGATTTTGGGGGCTTTCCTACGAGCAGTACTTC	CASSYRFWGLSYEQYF
NA	TRBV7-6	TRBJ2-6	16	TGTGCCAGCAGCTTAGGAGGGTCATCTGGGGCCAACGTCCTGACTTTC	CASSLGGSSGANVLTF
TRBD1	TRBV11-3	TRBJ1-1	14	TGTGCCAGCAGCAGGGGACAGGGGGTCCCTGAAGCTTTCTTT	CASSRGQGVPEAFF
NA	TRBV18	TRBJ2-7	17	TGTGCCAGCTCATTACGGGACGGGGGAATCAAATCCTACGAGCAGTACTTC	CASSLRDGGIKSYEQYF
TRBD2	TRBV9	TRBJ2-1	16	TGTGCCAGCAGCGGACTAGCGGGGGGTTCCTACAATGAGCAGTTCTTC	CASSGLAGGSYNEQFF
NA	TRBV9	TRBJ2-2	16	TGTGCCAGCAGCGTAGTCGGGGGGCTTAACACCGGGGAGCTGTTTTTT	CASSVVGGLNTGELFF
NA	TRBV7-3	TRBJ2-2	13	TGTGCCAGCAGCTTACTACAGACCGGGGAGCTGTTTTTT	CASSLLQTGELFF
TRBD1	TRBV7-2	TRBJ1-1	11	TGTGCCAGCAGCCTCCGGGACAGGGCTGTCTTT	CASSLRDRAVF
TRBD1	TRBV5-5	TRBJ1-4	14	TGTGCCAGCAATCGACAGGGCGGGGATGAAAAACTGTTTTTT	CASNRQGGDEKLFF
TRBD1	TRBV19	TRBJ1-6	15	TGTGCCAGTAGTATAGGACAGGGGGTGAATTCACCCCTCCACTTT	CASSIGQGVNSPLHF
NA	TRBV14	TRBJ1-3	17	TGTGCCAGCAGCCAATCTGTCCGGAGGGGCTCTGGAAACACCATATATTTT	CASSQSVRRGSGNTIYF
TRBD1	TRBV6-5	TRBJ1-3	15	TGTGCCAGCAGACCAGGGACAGGGGCTGGAAACACCATATATTTT	CASRPGTGAGNTIYF
TRBD1	TRBV18	TRBJ1-1	15	TGTGCCAGCTCCCCTACGGGGGACAGGGACACTGAAGCTTTCTTT	CASSPTGDRDTEAFF
NA	TRBV6-5	TRBJ1-2	15	TGTGCCAGCAGTCTCACCTTGACCGGGGGAGGAGGCTACACCTTC	CASSLTLTGGGGYTF
NA	TRBV5-1	TRBJ1-3	12	TGCGCCAGCAGTTCGGAGGGAAACACCATATATTTT	CASSSEGNTIYF
TRBD1	TRBV7-9	TRBJ1-1	14	TGTGCCAGCAGCCCCGGGACAGCGAACACTGAAGCTTTCTTT	CASSPGTANTEAFF
NA	TRBV19	TRBJ2-5	13	TGTGCCAGTAAGATCAGCGGTGTGGAGACCCAGTACTTC	CASKISGVETQYF
TRBD1	TRBV2	TRBJ1-6	14	TGTGCCAGCAGTGATGAGACAGGGTTTTCACCCCTCCACTTT	CASSDETGFSPLHF
TRBD1	TRBV15	TRBJ1-3	16	TGTGCCACCAGCAGAGAGCACAGGGGGCCTGGAAACACCATATATTTT	CATSREHRGPGNTIYF
NA	TRBV5-8	TRBJ2-5	13	TGTGCCAGCAGCTTTGGCTTTAAAGAGACCCAGTACTTC	CASSFGFKETQYF
NA	TRBV6-5	TRBJ1-2	14	TGTGCCAGCAGTGGGGCAGGGCGAGGCTATGGCTACACCTTC	CASSGAGRGYGYTF
NA	TRBV6-5	TRBJ1-6	14	TGTGCCAGCAGTTACGTCACGCGAAATTCACCCCTCCACTTT	CASSYVTRNSPLHF
NA	TRBV29-1	TRBJ1-5	13	TGCAGCGTTGCAGACAGGAATTCTGGGCCCCAGCATTTT	CSVADRNSGPQHF
TRBD1	TRBV10-3	TRBJ1-5	14	TGTGCCATCAGGGGGACAGGAGATAATCAGCCCCAGCATTTT	CAIRGTGDNQPQHF
TRBD2	TRBV7-2	TRBJ2-1	16	TGTGCCAGCAGCACAACTCTAGCGGGGGGATGGAATGAGCAGTTCTTC	CASSTTLAGGWNEQFF
NA	TRBV18	TRBJ1-1	12	TGTGCCAGCTCACCAGACACCACTGAAGCTTTCTTT	CASSPDTTEAFF
TRBD1	TRBV27	TRBJ2-7	13	TGTGCCAGCAGCCGGGACAGGGGCTACGAGCAGTACTTC	CASSRDRGYEQYF
TRBD1	TRBV5-6	TRBJ1-1	15	TGTGCCAGCAGCCCTCGGACAGGGATGGGCACTGAAGCTTTCTTT	CASSPRTGMGTEAFF
TRBD1	TRBV7-9	TRBJ1-5	15	TGTGCCAGCAGCATAAACAGGGGAACCAATCAGCCCCAGCATTTT	CASSINRGTNQPQHF
NA	TRBV7-6	TRBJ1-3	16	TGTGCCAGCAGCCGGGTACCGGGTGACTCTGGAAACACCATATATTTT	CASSRVPGDSGNTIYF
NA	TRBV6-5	TRBJ1-1	11	TGTGCCAGCAGTTACCAGGCTGAAGCTTTCTTT	CASSYQAEAFF
NA	TRBV4-3	TRBJ1-2	15	TGCGCCAGCAGCCCTTATGGACAAAGGACCGGCGGCTACACCTTC	CASSPYGQRTGGYTF
NA	TRBV15	TRBJ2-7	15	TGTGCCACCAGCAGAGGGGGTAGGGGATCCTACGAGCAGTACTTC	CATSRGGRGSYEQYF
TRBD1	TRBV6-5	TRBJ2-7	14	TGTGCCAGCAGTCTTGGGGACAGGAGCTACGAGCAGTACTTC	CASSLGDRSYEQYF
NA	TRBV7-9	TRBJ1-2	12	TGTGCCAGCAGCTTGTACCAGGGAGGCTACACCTTC	CASSLYQGGYTF
TRBD2	TRBV11-2	TRBJ2-5	17	TGTGCCAGCAGCCCGCCGGGACTAGCGGGGGGCCAAGAGACCCAGTACTTC	CASSPPGLAGGQETQYF
NA	TRBV19	TRBJ1-5	16	TGTGCCAGTAGTATCCACTCGACGGGTAGCAATCAGCCCCAGCATTTT	CASSIHSTGSNQPQHF
TRBD1	TRBV7-2	TRBJ1-3	17	TGTGCCAGCAGCTTAATGCGACAGGGGTTATCTGGAAACACCATATATTTT	CASSLMRQGLSGNTIYF
TRBD1	TRBV11-2	TRBJ1-6	18	TGTGCCAGCAGCTTAGTTGGAGGGGGCAGCTCCTATAATTCACCCCTCCACTTT	CASSLVGGGSSYNSPLHF
NA	TRBV29-1	TRBJ1-4	15	TGCAGCGCTCACCTCTTCCGGGGGGGTAATGAAAAACTGTTTTTT	CSAHLFRGGNEKLFF
TRBD1	TRBV2	TRBJ1-1	12	TGTGCCAAGACGACAGGGGACACTGAAGCTTTCTTT	CAKTTGDTEAFF
TRBD2	TRBV27	TRBJ2-5	13	TGTGCCAGCAGTTTAGGGAGGGACGGGACCCAGTACTTC	CASSLGRDGTQYF
NA	TRBV5-8	TRBJ1-5	13	TGTGCCAGCAGCTTGGACAGGCGTCAGCCCCAGCATTTT	CASSLDRRQPQHF
NA	TRBV5-4	TRBJ1-6	17	TGTGCCAGCAGCCGGGGGGGCAGGTCCTCCTATAATTCACCCCTCCACTTT	CASSRGGRSSYNSPLHF